This entry lists 21 T cell receptor beta chains sequenced from one sample in a study of blood T cells in healthy people across ages. Sample-barcoded 5' priming and a J-beta primer mix drove a second PCR of about 7 to 12 cycles. TCRdb analysed the 5' RACE reads with MiXCR anew, one entry per CDR3 protein. Among fewer than 800,000 distinct CDR3 sequences listed, approximately 29% were seen once. The sample was blood. The receptor source for this set is a woman at least 80 years old in good health.

In this sample, this clonotype turned up many times. This rearrangement joins TRBV5-1 to TRBJ1-1, with a tentative D call TRBD1 (5 bases). The germline gives CDR1 SGHRS, CDR2 YFSETQ. Trimming pared 4 bases from V and 2 bases from J, leaving 15 bases between. The CDR3 is 15 residues long. Here the CDR3 DNA reads TGCGCCAGCAGCAGAACCGGGACGGTCAACACTGAAGCTTTCTTT. As protein: CASSRTGTVNTEAFF.

Ten or more counts support this clonotype. The rearrangement uses TRBV7-3 and TRBJ2-5; no clear D gene. This CDR3 contains 13 residues. The V end was cut by 1 base, the J end by 5 bases, with 8 bases between. Germline CDR1 SGHTA, CDR2 FQGTGA. The CDR3 region is CASSLNPRETQYF. The CDR3 coding sequence is TGTGCCAGCAGCTTAAATCCTCGGGAGACCCAGTACTTC.

The table lists this clonotype with a few counts. A single base separates this from a much larger clone, so it may be a read error. CDR3 protein: CASSLDVGGACYEQYF. DNA of the CDR3: TGCGCCAGCAGCTTGGACGTCGGGGGGGCCTGCTACGAGCAGTACTTC. This chain joins TRBV5-1 and TRBJ2-7; TRBD2 aligns across 8 bases. Germline values: CDR1 SGHRS, CDR2 YFSETQ. V lost 0 bases and J lost 3; bases outside the gene matches: 8. This CDR3 has 16 residues.

The sample holds many counts of this clonotype. V is TRBV12-3 or TRBV12-4 and J is TRBJ2-1; 10 positions agree with TRBD2. CDR3 size: 16 residues. V trimming: 6 bases; J trimming: 10 bases; junction bases outside the gene matches: 15. The CDR3 bases are TGTGCCAGCAGACCTAGCGGGGGCGCCACTTCAAGGGAGCAGTTCTTC. Residues: CASRPSGGATSREQFF.

This clonotype came up a few times. V and J are TRBV6-6 and TRBJ1-1; TRBD1 matches at 7 bases. Germline values: CDR1 MNHNY, CDR2 SVGAGI (reference sequence). The CDR3 is 15 amino acids. V lost 6 bases, J lost 1 base, and 8 bases stayed unmatched. The CDR3 spells CASSATGEENTEAFF. The CDR3 DNA reads TGTGCCAGCAGCGCTACAGGGGAGGAGAACACTGAAGCTTTCTTT.

The chain is built from TRBV29-1 and TRBJ2-7; D possibly corresponds to TRBD2 (6 bases). Trimming took off 4 bases at V and 4 bases at J, with 17 bases between the two ends. Germline V gene lookup returns CDR1 SQVTM and CDR2 ANQGSEA. The CDR3 has 14 amino acids. The CDR3 loop is CSVGRGGDGYEQYF. The CDR3 DNA reads as TGCAGCGTTGGGAGGGGTGGGGACGGATACGAGCAGTACTTC.

The chain is built from TRBV6-2 or TRBV6-3 and TRBJ2-3; 7 bases agree with TRBD2. Germline CDR1 MNHEY, CDR2 SVGEGT. Trimming at V came to 2 bases and at J to 3 bases, leaving 8 bases not matched to a gene. The CDR3 is 16 amino acids. CDR3 region: CASSYPTSVRTDTQYF. CDR3 bases: TGTGCCAGCAGTTACCCCACTAGCGTCAGGACAGATACGCAGTATTTT.

This clonotype showed up just a few times. This may be a read error, as it is one base from a much larger clone. For the CDR3, the DNA is TGCGCCAGCAGCCACTGGCAGACAGGGAGCCGCTACGAGCAGTACTTC. The encoded protein is CASSHWQTGSRYEQYF. The V gene is TRBV5-1, the J gene TRBJ2-7; 7 bases map to TRBD1. Germline CDR1 reads SGHRS; CDR2 reads YFSETQ. J gave up 3 bases and V 4 bases, and 13 bases lay outside the gene matches. CDR3 size: 16 residues.

The chain couples TRBV10-3 to TRBJ1-2; unclear D gene. The V gene's germline CDR1 is ENHRY and CDR2 SYGVKD. The CDR3 is 12 residues long. V shed 5 bases and J shed 5 bases, with 9 bases lying between them. The CDR3 here is CAISQEVYGYTF. The CDR3 DNA is TGTGCCATCAGTCAAGAGGTTTATGGCTACACCTTC.

This clonotype came up many times. V usage is TRBV12-3 or TRBV12-4 and J usage is TRBJ1-4; the D is unclear. The CDR3 has 14 residues. The V end lost 6 bases, the J end lost 8 bases, and 16 bases lay between the germline ends. The chain's CDR3 is CASSRTEAGEKLFF. In nucleotides, the CDR3 is TGTGCCAGCAGCAGGACTGAGGCGGGGGAAAAACTGTTTTTT.

The genes are TRBV18 and TRBJ2-1, with 10 bases matching TRBD2. Germline CDR1 reads KGHSH; CDR2 reads LQKENI. J gave up 12 bases and V 5 bases, and 10 bases lay outside the gene matches. The CDR3 runs 14 residues. The CDR3 protein is CASSTLAGEEGQFF. The CDR3 bases are TGTGCCAGCTCAACGCTAGCGGGGGAAGAGGGGCAGTTCTTC.

This clonotype was recorded only once. The V and J genes are TRBV20-1 and TRBJ2-3, with 7 bases matching TRBD1. Trimming removed 3 bases from V and 2 bases from J; junction bases left unmatched: 11. The CDR3 has 16 residues. Germline CDR1 is DFQATT and CDR2 is SNEGSKA (reference sequence). The CDR3 loop reads CSASLTGVSLTDTQYF. The DNA for the CDR3 is TGCAGTGCTAGTCTCACAGGGGTGTCCCTCACAGATACGCAGTATTTT.

Turning to this clonotype: A read error may be the cause here, since a much bigger clone is one base away. It is unclear where the CDR3 begins or ends on the DNA, so no DNA is shown, and the CDR3 is as TCRdb lists it. The rearrangement links TRBV29-1 to TRBJ1-2. The CDR3 length equals 16 residues, ends included. Germline CDR1 reads SQVTM; CDR2 reads ANQGSEA. CDR3 loop: CSIQMGQGRINYGCTF.

This clonotype was seen a handful of times. The chain combines TRBV4-2 with TRBJ1-2, with 8 bases matching TRBD1. CDR1 is LGHNA, CDR2 YNFKEQ, per germline. The CDR3 is 16 residues long. Trimming cost V 1 base and J 5 bases; bases outside gene matches: 9. The CDR3 bases are TGTGCCAGCAGCCAAGGTGGGGACAGGTTATCGTATGGCTACACCTTC. This encodes CASSQGGDRLSYGYTF.

The table lists this clonotype with many counts. This chain uses TRBV2 with TRBJ2-7; D call uncertain. The CDR3 has 12 amino acids. V was clipped by 2 bases and J by 3 bases, with 5 bases between them. Germline V lookup: CDR1 SNHLY, CDR2 FYNNEI. The CDR3 loop is CASSELVYEQYF. CDR3 nucleotide sequence: TGTGCCAGCAGTGAACTGGTCTACGAGCAGTACTTC. Filled out from reference TRBV2 and TRBJ2-7, the complete variable domain reads EPEVTQTPSHQVTQMGQEVILRCVPISNHLYFYWYRQILGQKVEFLVSFYNNEISEKSEIFDDQFSVERPDGSNFTLKIRSTKLEDSAMYFCASSELVYEQYFGPGTRLTVT.

This clonotype was recorded at least ten times. The chain couples TRBV12-3 or TRBV12-4 to TRBJ1-1; D unclear. Deletions cut 3 bases from V and 6 bases from J, with 5 bases between. The CDR3 is 11 residues long. The CDR3, as DNA: TGTGCCAGCAGTTTCGGCCCTGAAGCTTTCTTT. As protein: CASSFGPEAFF.

This clonotype was counted at least ten times. The chain uses TRBV12-5 and TRBJ2-7; 7 bases fit TRBD1. This CDR3 contains 18 residues. CDR1 LGHNT and CDR2 FRNRAP come from the germline V gene. The V and J ends lost 1 base and 2 bases, in that order; junction bases with no gene match: 14. As DNA, the CDR3 is TGTGCTAGTGGTTTGGCCACCCAGAGGGGGCCAACACCCTACGAGCAGTACTTC. This sequence encodes CASGLATQRGPTPYEQYF.

To note about this clonotype: A much larger clone sits a single nucleotide away, making a read error possible. V usage is TRBV5-5 and J usage is TRBJ2-5, with D perhaps being TRBD1 or TRBD2 (5 bases each). The DNA end is a closer match to TRBJ2-1, so the J assignment may be wrong. This CDR3 comprises 15 residues. Germline assignment: CDR1 SGHKS and CDR2 YYEKEE (reference sequence). Here the CDR3 reads CASNLLGSGQETQFF. In DNA, the CDR3 is TGTGCCAGCAACCTGCTGGGGAGTGGACAAGAGACCCAGTTCTTC.

The V and J genes are TRBV5-1 and TRBJ2-4; D possibly corresponds to TRBD2 (6 bases). The J call may be mistaken, given a closer DNA end match to TRBJ2-7. The CDR3 length is 14 residues. CDR1 SGHRS and CDR2 YFSETQ come from the germline V gene. The CDR3 region has the DNA TGCGCCAGCAGCCTGCTGCCGACTAGCTACGAGCAGTACTTC. It translates to CASSLLPTSYEQYF.

This clonotype came up many times. CDR3 coding DNA: TGCAGTGCAGGGGGACTTTTGGTGAACACTGAAGCTTTCTTT. It specifies CSAGGLLVNTEAFF. This chain connects TRBV20-1 to TRBJ1-1, with TRBD1 as a possible D gene (6 bases). The CDR3 spans 14 residues. V was pared by 6 bases and J by 0 bases, with 14 bases between. Germline V gene sequence: CDR1 DFQATT, CDR2 SNEGSKA (reference sequence).

V gene TRBV6-1 combines with J gene TRBJ1-1; 9 bases are a match to TRBD1. CDR3 size: 13 residues. Looked up from germline, CDR1 is MNHNS and CDR2 is SASEGT. J lost 5 bases, V lost 7 bases, and 5 bases had no gene match. The CDR3 here is CASIGQGRTEAFF. The CDR3 DNA is TGTGCCAGCATAGGACAGGGGAGAACTGAAGCTTTCTTT.